The rows below give T cell receptor beta chains drawn from one sample of a study of CD8 T cells in Susac syndrome. TCRdb independently ran MiXCR on the immunoSEQ multiplex PCR reads; one entry per CDR3 protein. The sample comprises approximately 180,000 distinct CDR3 sequences, around 94% of which are singletons, and around 0.095% rests with the top ten. The specimen sequenced was CD4+ T cells from PBMCs. These receptors all come from a human donor with Susac syndrome. CDR3s include the opening cysteine and the closing phenylalanine or tryptophan. A D gene is named only where the DNA matches it firmly. The listing skips clone size in some rows; elsewhere it reads once, few, many or a size class.

>NA|TRBJ1-2|TRBV28|NA
CASVSAGINYGYTF
TGTGCCAGCGTATCCGCCGGGATCAACTATGGCTACACCTTC
>NA|TRBJ2-7|TRBV20-1|NA
CSARSPGTRRAYEQYF
TGCAGTGCTAGATCCCCCGGGACGAGGAGGGCCTACGAGCAGTACTTC
>NA|TRBJ2-5|TRBV3-1|NA
CASSQDFSSTGETQYF
TGTGCCAGCAGCCAAGATTTCAGTTCTACGGGGGAGACCCAGTACTTC
>NA|TRBJ2-3|TRBV5-1|NA
CASAPPSGTDTQYF
TGCGCCAGCGCCCCCCCCTCGGGCACAGATACGCAGTATTTT
>NA|TRBJ1-1|TRBV7-8|TRBD1
CASSLRGLFGTEAFF
TGTGCCAGCAGTCTGAGGGGGCTATTTGGCACTGAAGCTTTCTTT
>NA|TRBJ1-3|TRBV29-1|TRBD1
CSVDGRGVDTIYF
TGCAGCGTTGACGGCAGGGGGGTTGACACCATATATTTT
>NA|TRBJ2-5|TRBV5-1|NA
CASKKQETQYF
TGCGCCAGCAAAAAACAAGAGACCCAGTACTTC
>NA|TRBJ1-2|TRBV12-3/TRBV12-4|NA
CASRQNMGPNNYGYTF
TGTGCCAGCAGGCAAAACATGGGACCCAATAACTATGGCTACACCTTC
>NA|TRBJ2-7|TRBV24-1|NA
CATSAAGAGIASYEQYF
TGTGCCACCAGTGCGGCCGGGGCAGGGATCGCCTCCTACGAGCAGTACTTC
>NA|TRBJ2-3|TRBV20-1|TRBD2
CSARLAREDTQYF
TGCAGTGCTCGACTAGCTCGGGAAGATACGCAGTATTTT
>once|TRBJ2-3|TRBV7-3|TRBD2
CASSLTSGGYDTQYF
TGTGCCAGCAGCTTGACTAGCGGGGGATACGATACGCAGTATTTT
>NA|TRBJ2-3|TRBV29-1|NA
CSVEDRVGGKTDTQYF
TGCAGCGTTGAAGATCGGGTGGGCGGAAAGACAGATACGCAGTATTTT
>NA|TRBJ2-7|TRBV19|NA
CASSIDGPTYEQYF
TGTGCCAGTAGTATTGACGGACCAACCTACGAGCAGTACTTC
>NA|TRBJ2-7|TRBV7-9|TRBD1
CASSRIQGAYEQYF
TGTGCCAGCAGCAGGATACAGGGGGCCTACGAGCAGTACTTC
>NA|TRBJ2-1|TRBV9|NA
CASSVLGGNNEQFF
TGTGCCAGCAGCGTACTTGGCGGCAACAATGAGCAGTTCTTC
>NA|TRBJ1-2|TRBV10-3|NA
CAINPTSANYGYTF
TGTGCCATCAATCCCACCTCAGCTAACTATGGCTACACCTTC
>once|TRBJ2-3|TRBV11-2|NA
CASSPGTPFLDTQYF
TGTGCCAGCAGCCCCGGGACTCCCTTTCTAGATACGCAGTATTTT
>once|TRBJ2-5|TRBV24-1|TRBD2
CATSGSSVETQYF
TGTGCCACTAGCGGGAGTTCGGTAGAGACCCAGTACTTC
>NA|TRBJ2-5|TRBV18|TRBD1
CASSPGTAGQETQYF
TGTGCCAGCTCACCAGGGACAGCAGGACAAGAGACCCAGTACTTC
>NA|TRBJ1-2|TRBV5-6|NA
CASSPGQTYGYTF
TGTGCCAGCAGTCCTGGACAGACTTATGGCTACACCTTC
>NA|TRBJ2-1|TRBV7-9|NA
CASSHGSEQFF
TGTGCCAGCAGCCACGGGAGTGAGCAGTTCTTC
>NA|TRBJ2-1|TRBV28|NA
CASGVWYNEQFF
TGTGCCAGCGGGGTCTGGTACAATGAGCAGTTCTTC
>NA|TRBJ2-7|TRBV2|TRBD1
CASSRQGVGHEQYF
TGTGCCAGCAGCCGACAGGGAGTCGGACACGAGCAGTACTTC
>NA|TRBJ2-5|TRBV12-3/TRBV12-4|NA
CASSFTEETQYF
TGTGCCAGCAGTTTTACCGAAGAGACCCAGTACTTC
>NA|TRBJ1-2|TRBV9|TRBD1
CASSVGAGGNYGYTF
TGTGCCAGCAGCGTAGGGGCAGGGGGCAACTATGGCTACACCTTC
>NA|TRBJ2-7|TRBV27|TRBD1
CASSLERGTGQSYEQYF
TGTGCCAGCAGTTTAGAGAGAGGGACAGGGCAATCCTACGAGCAGTACTTC
>few|TRBJ1-1|TRBV11-1|NA
CASSLSQARTEAFF
TGTGCCAGCAGCTTATCTCAGGCGCGGACTGAAGCTTTCTTT
>NA|TRBJ2-7|TRBV7-2|TRBD2
CASGMREKYEQYF
TGTGCCTCTGGGATGCGGGAGAAATACGAGCAGTACTTC
>NA|TRBJ2-5|TRBV2|NA
CASSGEVTVTQETQYF
TGTGCCAGCAGTGGAGAGGTGACAGTTACACAAGAGACCCAGTACTTC
>NA|TRBJ2-3|TRBV5-1|TRBD2
CASSLVTSESTDTQYF
TGCGCCAGCAGCTTGGTCACTAGCGAAAGCACAGATACGCAGTATTTT
>NA|TRBJ1-6|TRBV10-3|NA
CAIGVEGSPLHF
TGTGCCATAGGGGTCGAGGGTTCACCCCTCCACTTT
>NA|TRBJ1-6|TRBV30|NA
CAWSIGRQKGPLHF
TGTGCCTGGAGTATCGGACGGCAAAAGGGACCCCTCCACTTT